This T cell receptor beta chain was recorded in a study of T cells in Graves' hyperthyroidism and ophthalmopathy. This clonotype has ten or more counts. CDR1 is DFQATT and CDR2 is SNEGSKA in the germline V gene (reference sequence). V was cut by 7 bases and J by 4 bases, with 10 bases left in between. This CDR3 spans 11 amino acids. The investigators amplified TCR beta CDR3 regions from RNA transcripts. HTBI primers were used for first-round RT-PCR of the TCR CDR3. A single record per CDR3 protein comes from TCRdb applying MiXCR to the multiplex PCR reads. Of about 100,000 distinct CDR3 sequences listed, about a sixth were seen once; the top ten hold 35% to 45%. Graves' hyperthyroidism qualified as stable when ophthalmopathy did not progress within 18 months.

This TCR came from a woman in her forties or fifties with Graves' hyperthyroidism. The sequenced sample consisted of blood. The genes are TRBV20-1 and TRBJ2-5; D call uncertain. CDR3 loop: CSVVLAETQYF. DNA for the CDR3: TGCAGTGTTGTCCTGGCAGAGACCCAGTACTTC.